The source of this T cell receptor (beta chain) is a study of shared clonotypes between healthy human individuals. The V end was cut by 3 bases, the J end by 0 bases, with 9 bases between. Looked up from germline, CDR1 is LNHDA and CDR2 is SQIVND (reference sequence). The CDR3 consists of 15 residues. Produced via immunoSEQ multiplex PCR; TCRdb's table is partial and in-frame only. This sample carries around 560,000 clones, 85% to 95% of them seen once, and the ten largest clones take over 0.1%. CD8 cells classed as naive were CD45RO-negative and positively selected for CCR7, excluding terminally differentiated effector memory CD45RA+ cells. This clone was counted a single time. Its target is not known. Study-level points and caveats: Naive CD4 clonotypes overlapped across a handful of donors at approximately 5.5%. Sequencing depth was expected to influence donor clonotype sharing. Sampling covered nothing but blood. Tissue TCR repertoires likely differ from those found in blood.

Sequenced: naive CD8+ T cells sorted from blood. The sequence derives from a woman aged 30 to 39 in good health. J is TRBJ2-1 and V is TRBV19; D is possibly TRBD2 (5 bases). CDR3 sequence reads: CASSIEGVSYNEQFF. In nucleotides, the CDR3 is TGTGCCAGTAGTATTGAGGGTGTCTCCTACAATGAGCAGTTCTTC.